A selection of T cell receptor beta chains follows, all from one sample in a study of read filtering for tumor transcriptome and immune sequencing. TCRdb re-analysed the reads in MiXCR, keeping a single row per CDR3 protein. The sample carries about 61,000 distinct CDR3 sequences, approximately 19% recorded once. The sample was a population of CD138-negative cells sorted from bone marrow. The receptors shown here come from a donor aged 40 or older with multiple myeloma. Each CDR3 is given with its conserved first and last residue. The size field is filled for only some rows; it gives once, few, many or a size class.

CSAREPRDRGSPLHF	many	TRBV20-1	TRBJ1-6
CASSLATEVDTQYF	many	TRBV5-1	TRBJ2-3
CASSFRLPGDTQYF	few	TRBV6-5	TRBJ2-3
CASSLQGDYNEQFF	medium-sized	TRBV5-8	TRBJ2-1
CASSGSGTENSPLHF	many	TRBV28	TRBJ1-6
CAIGGQGAGANVLTF	many	TRBV28	TRBJ2-6
CAWSVEGISPQHF	NA	TRBV30	TRBJ1-5
CASSPPGTSGIGAGELFF	NA	TRBV5-1	TRBJ2-2
CSARGTAITETQYF	NA	TRBV20-1	TRBJ2-5
CASTSMTDLQFDTGELFF	many	TRBV7-2	TRBJ2-2
CASSYGGTAYEQYF	many	TRBV6-6	TRBJ2-7
CASSLVRDYYEQYF	many	TRBV7-3	TRBJ2-7
CATNTGVPGELFF	few	TRBV19	TRBJ2-2
CASSLVVGDTGELFF	many	TRBV5-5	TRBJ2-2
CASSLTGGPGHF	many	TRBV12-3/TRBV12-4	TRBJ1-6
CSADPGQGNETQYF	NA	TRBV20-1	TRBJ2-5
CASSLGVFSHNEQFF	many	TRBV5-1	TRBJ2-1
CSASRLAGEETQYF	few	TRBV20-1	TRBJ2-5